This note documents a single TCR beta chain sequence. Antigen specificity is unknown. One entry per CDR3 protein results from TCRdb running MiXCR on the RT-PCR reads. The sample lists around 500,000 distinct CDR3 sequences, approximately 11% occurring once. The source of the sample is a study of response to subunit inactivated influenza vaccine. Study-wide points: A suggestion made by the authors is that each seasonal influenza vaccination recruits few new T cells.

The sample consisted of PBMCs from blood, taken more than 35 days after vaccination. This clonotype originated in a man aged 50 to 60 who received an inactivated influenza vaccine.

For the CDR3, the DNA is TGTGCCAGCAGCTCGATTAAACAGAATTATCCCCAAGAGACCCAGTACTTC. Translated, it gives CASSSIKQNYPQETQYF. This chain joins TRBV7-6 and TRBJ2-5; D remains ambiguous. CDR1 and CDR2 (germline): SGHVS, FNYEAQ. This CDR3 is 17 amino acids long. V dropped 4 bases and J dropped 1 base, with 19 bases sitting between them.